The present TCR beta chain was sequenced within a study of graft-versus-host responses after intestinal transplantation. Across the whole study: Recipients were all induced with anti-thymocyte globulin, then given tacrolimus and steroids for roughly three years.

Germline CDR1 is SNHLY and CDR2 is FYNNEI. The CDR3 length is 15 residues. With 3 bases removed from V and 2 bases from J, the gap between germline ends came to 12 bases. Concerning this clone: Its antigen is unidentified.

Clones were read by immunoSEQ multiplex PCR, and TCRdb kept only the in-frame ones, dropping some. The sample holds 41,000 or so clones, approximately 95% seen once. Study-level findings and limits: Allografts of patients with graft-donor T cell macrochimerism showed high graft-versus-host to host-versus-graft clone ratios. An association linked early post-transplant HvG declines with peak circulating GvH clone levels. GvH clones detected in recipient marrow included some appearing first in ileum or blood.

The sequence derives from a human donor who was the organ donor for an intestinal transplant. The sequences come from unstimulated CD8+ T cells sorted from spleen or lymph node cells, collected before transplant. V is TRBV2 and J is TRBJ2-3; tentatively, D is TRBD1 (6 bases). Here the CDR3 reads CASSDRDTHTDTQYF. CDR3 sequence (DNA): TGTGCCAGCAGTGACAGGGACACACACACAGATACGCAGTATTTT.